One sample yielded the 5 T cell receptor beta chains listed below, sequenced in a study of identical twins. TCRdb reprocessed the 5' RACE reads via MiXCR and lists one record per CDR3 protein. There are about 430,000 distinct CDR3 sequences in the sample; about 18% occur only once, and roughly 12% lies in the top ten. The source material was naive T cells sorted from blood. The receptor set was obtained from a man aged 50 or older in good health.

The chain recombines TRBV5-1 with TRBJ1-4; maybe TRBD1 (5 bases). The germline gives CDR1 SGHRS, CDR2 YFSETQ. Deletions cut 3 bases from V and 7 bases from J, with 13 bases between. This CDR3 has 14 residues. CDR3 region: CASSWGDSREKLFF. The DNA of the CDR3 is TGCGCCAGCAGCTGGGGAGACAGTCGTGAAAAACTGTTTTTT.

This rearrangement joins TRBV20-1 to TRBJ2-5, with D possibly being TRBD1 (6 bases). CDR1 is DFQATT and CDR2 is SNEGSKA in the germline V gene (reference sequence). Trimming cost V 0 bases and J 3 bases, with 11 bases left between them. This CDR3 spans 14 amino acids. The CDR3 nucleotides are TGCAGTGCTAGAGATTTTGGACAGAAAGAGACCCAGTACTTC. Translated: CSARDFGQKETQYF.

This clonotype was seen a handful of times. The chain combines TRBV20-1 with TRBJ2-1; TRBD2 matches 9 bases. CDR1 is DFQATT, CDR2 SNEGSKA, per germline (reference sequence). The V segment lost 0 bases and the J segment 8 bases; nucleotides outside the gene matches: 11. The CDR3 runs 16 residues. CDR3 in DNA: TGCAGTGCTAGAGATCCCCAGGCGGGGGGGCCCCATGAGCAGTTCTTC. Translation: CSARDPQAGGPHEQFF.

The chain joins TRBV6-5 to TRBJ2-7, with 8 bases lining up with TRBD2. This CDR3 region has 12 residues. After removal of 10 bases from V and 4 bases from J, the junction contained 6 bases not matched to a gene. Per the germline V gene, CDR1 is MNHEY and CDR2 is SVGAGI. The DNA for the CDR3 is TGTGCCACCGGGGGGGAGGTGTACGAGCAGTACTTC. Encoded protein: CATGGEVYEQYF.

This clonotype appeared many times. The V gene is TRBV12-3 or TRBV12-4, the J gene TRBJ1-5; 7 nucleotides agree with TRBD1. This CDR3 comprises 13 residues. The ends lost 2 bases at V and 6 bases at J; junction bases unmatched: 1. The CDR3 sequence is CASSLQGGQPQHF. The CDR3 DNA sequence: TGTGCCAGCAGTTTACAGGGGGGTCAGCCCCAGCATTTT.